The 2 T cell receptor beta chains given below trace back to one sample, sequenced in a study of blood T cell repertoires in COVID-19. TCRdb's copy holds only in-frame clones and misses some; the assay was immunoSEQ multiplex PCR. The table shows about 250,000 clones, with more than 75% occurring only once. The sequenced material came from peripheral blood. The receptors were gathered from a woman of 80 years or more with COVID-19, enrolled during active disease.

V is TRBV24-1 and J is TRBJ2-1; 8 bases match TRBD2. Trimming cost V 5 bases and J 14 bases; bases outside gene matches: 10. In germline, CDR1 is KGHDR, CDR2 SFDVKD. The CDR3 runs to 13 residues. The CDR3 bases are TGTGCCACCAGTGGAATTCCGGGAGGGGAAGAGTTCTTC. This codes for CATSGIPGGEEFF.

The gene calls are TRBV7-8 and TRBJ1-6; tentative D call: TRBD1 (6 bases). V shed 5 bases and J shed 4 bases, with 12 bases lying between them. Germline-derived CDR1 and CDR2 are SGHVS and FQNEAQ. The CDR3 length is 15 residues. For the CDR3, the DNA is TGTGCCAGCAGCACAGGACAGAGTTATAATTCACCCCTCCACTTT. Protein sequence: CASSTGQSYNSPLHF.